The rows below give T cell receptor beta chains drawn from one sample of a study of T-cell memory formation after mild COVID-19. TCRdb reanalysed the 5' RACE reads using MiXCR and keeps one entry per CDR3 protein. The sample has 300,000 to 400,000 distinct CDR3 sequences, 25% to 30% seen once. Sequenced sample: PBMCs or a T cell subset sorted from them (not recorded which). These receptors were collected from an adult woman who had mild COVID-19 (a few samples of this study predate the infection). Cell type and time point are not known. Both conserved end residues are part of each CDR3. Fields, in order: D gene, V gene, clone size, J gene, CDR3 protein, CDR3 DNA. The D gene is left open where the match is weak. A row's size may be missing; if present it is once, few, many or a size class.

d_call: TRBD1
v_call: TRBV18
clone_size: .
j_call: TRBJ2-5
cdr3_aa: CASSPIGTGAQGTQYF
cdr3_nt: TGTGCCAGCTCACCGATTGGGACAGGGGCGCAGGGGACCCAGTACTTC

d_call: .
v_call: TRBV3-1
clone_size: .
j_call: TRBJ2-1
cdr3_aa: CASSHRGSEQFF
cdr3_nt: TGTGCCAGCAGCCACAGAGGCAGTGAGCAGTTCTTC

d_call: TRBD2
v_call: TRBV6-5
clone_size: few
j_call: TRBJ2-3
cdr3_aa: CASRHRSSGHGTDTQYF
cdr3_nt: TGTGCCAGCAGGCACCGGTCTAGCGGCCATGGCACAGATACGCAGTATTTT

d_call: TRBD1
v_call: TRBV7-9
clone_size: few
j_call: TRBJ1-1
cdr3_aa: CASRSFGTANTEAFF
cdr3_nt: TGTGCCAGCCGTTCTTTCGGGACAGCGAACACTGAAGCTTTCTTT

d_call: .
v_call: TRBV6-2/TRBV6-3
clone_size: .
j_call: TRBJ2-7
cdr3_aa: CASSYSRGASYEQYF
cdr3_nt: TGTGCCAGCAGTTACTCTCGGGGGGCCTCCTACGAGCAGTACTTC

d_call: TRBD2
v_call: TRBV7-6
clone_size: few
j_call: TRBJ2-7
cdr3_aa: CASSLTGTSGYYEQYF
cdr3_nt: TGTGCCAGCAGCTTGACCGGGACTAGCGGATACTACGAGCAGTACTTC

d_call: .
v_call: TRBV7-9
clone_size: .
j_call: TRBJ2-3
cdr3_aa: CASSWIAHRTDTQYF
cdr3_nt: TGTGCCAGCAGCTGGATAGCGCACCGCACAGATACGCAGTATTTT

d_call: .
v_call: TRBV6-2/TRBV6-3
clone_size: few
j_call: TRBJ2-7
cdr3_aa: CASSYSGFNEQYF
cdr3_nt: TGTGCCAGCAGTTACTCGGGCTTCAACGAGCAGTACTTC

d_call: .
v_call: TRBV6-2/TRBV6-3
clone_size: few
j_call: TRBJ2-2
cdr3_aa: CASRLSNTGELFF
cdr3_nt: TGTGCCAGCAGACTATCTAACACCGGGGAGCTGTTTTTT

d_call: .
v_call: TRBV6-2/TRBV6-3
clone_size: once
j_call: TRBJ1-1
cdr3_aa: CATLSVGARTEAFF
cdr3_nt: TGTGCCACCCTGAGCGTGGGGGCTCGGACTGAAGCTTTCTTT

d_call: .
v_call: TRBV27
clone_size: few
j_call: TRBJ2-7
cdr3_aa: CASSLLGGGSSYEQYF
cdr3_nt: TGTGCCAGCAGTTTACTCGGGGGAGGTAGCTCCTACGAGCAGTACTTC

d_call: .
v_call: TRBV30
clone_size: few
j_call: TRBJ1-6
cdr3_aa: CAWSVVSGALHF
cdr3_nt: TGTGCCTGGAGTGTTGTCTCTGGGGCCCTCCACTTT

d_call: .
v_call: TRBV30
clone_size: .
j_call: TRBJ1-2
cdr3_aa: CAWRPPGVHGYTF
cdr3_nt: TGTGCCTGGAGACCCCCCGGAGTCCATGGCTACACCTTC

d_call: .
v_call: TRBV7-9
clone_size: few
j_call: TRBJ2-1
cdr3_aa: CASSLDQYNEQFF
cdr3_nt: TGTGCCAGCAGCTTAGACCAGTACAATGAGCAGTTCTTC

d_call: TRBD1
v_call: TRBV12-3/TRBV12-4
clone_size: few
j_call: TRBJ2-3
cdr3_aa: CASRTGQGATDTQYF
cdr3_nt: TGTGCCAGCAGAACGGGACAGGGGGCCACAGATACGCAGTATTTT

d_call: .
v_call: TRBV29-1
clone_size: few
j_call: TRBJ2-3
cdr3_aa: CSVYGSTDTQYF
cdr3_nt: TGCAGCGTTTACGGAAGCACAGATACGCAGTATTTT

d_call: .
v_call: TRBV4-1
clone_size: .
j_call: TRBJ2-1
cdr3_aa: CASSQVTGAFYNEQFF
cdr3_nt: TGCGCCAGCAGCCAGGTCACGGGGGCTTTCTACAATGAGCAGTTCTTC

d_call: .
v_call: TRBV7-9
clone_size: .
j_call: TRBJ1-2
cdr3_aa: CASSLDGLYGYTF
cdr3_nt: TGTGCCAGCAGCCTGGACGGCCTCTATGGCTACACCTTC

d_call: .
v_call: TRBV5-5
clone_size: .
j_call: TRBJ2-5
cdr3_aa: CASSLGAVPQETQYF
cdr3_nt: TGTGCCAGCAGCTTGGGGGCAGTCCCCCAAGAGACCCAGTACTTC

d_call: .
v_call: TRBV20-1
clone_size: .
j_call: TRBJ2-1
cdr3_aa: CSVSRWGNSYNEQFF
cdr3_nt: TGCAGTGTTAGCAGGTGGGGTAACTCCTACAATGAGCAGTTCTTC

d_call: TRBD2
v_call: TRBV3-1
clone_size: .
j_call: TRBJ2-7
cdr3_aa: CASSREGLSYEQYF
cdr3_nt: TGTGCCAGCAGCCGGGAGGGCCTATCCTACGAGCAGTACTTC

d_call: .
v_call: TRBV20-1
clone_size: few
j_call: TRBJ1-1
cdr3_aa: CSAITKPDTEAFF
cdr3_nt: TGCAGTGCTATTACTAAGCCCGACACTGAAGCTTTCTTT

d_call: .
v_call: TRBV2
clone_size: .
j_call: TRBJ1-1
cdr3_aa: CASSEARGAPGEAFF
cdr3_nt: TGTGCCAGCAGTGAAGCGCGGGGGGCTCCGGGTGAAGCTTTCTTT

d_call: .
v_call: TRBV7-9
clone_size: few
j_call: TRBJ1-1
cdr3_aa: CASSFPGAEGTEAFF
cdr3_nt: TGTGCCAGCAGCTTTCCGGGGGCGGAAGGCACTGAAGCTTTCTTT

d_call: .
v_call: TRBV5-1
clone_size: medium-sized
j_call: TRBJ2-1
cdr3_aa: CASSRGADYNEQFF
cdr3_nt: TGCGCCAGCAGCCGTGGGGCAGACTACAATGAGCAGTTCTTC

d_call: .
v_call: TRBV3-1
clone_size: .
j_call: TRBJ1-2
cdr3_aa: CASSQEGLNYGYTF
cdr3_nt: TGTGCCAGCAGCCAAGAGGGACTGAACTATGGCTACACCTTC

d_call: .
v_call: TRBV12-3/TRBV12-4
clone_size: .
j_call: TRBJ2-7
cdr3_aa: CASSSHEVDEQYF
cdr3_nt: TGTGCCAGCAGTTCCCATGAGGTTGACGAGCAGTACTTC

d_call: .
v_call: TRBV19
clone_size: .
j_call: TRBJ2-7
cdr3_aa: CASSMGQGLTYEQYF
cdr3_nt: TGTGCCAGTAGTATGGGGCAGGGCTTGACCTACGAGCAGTACTTC

d_call: .
v_call: TRBV7-6
clone_size: .
j_call: TRBJ2-1
cdr3_aa: CASSLGPAGGNEQFF
cdr3_nt: TGTGCCAGCAGCTTAGGCCCCGCAGGGGGGAATGAGCAGTTCTTC

d_call: TRBD1
v_call: TRBV7-3
clone_size: many
j_call: TRBJ2-2
cdr3_aa: CASSPTGGDNTGELFF
cdr3_nt: TGTGCCAGCAGCCCGACAGGGGGGGATAACACCGGGGAGCTGTTTTTT

d_call: TRBD1
v_call: TRBV12-3/TRBV12-4
clone_size: few
j_call: TRBJ1-6
cdr3_aa: CASSLSDRGISPLHF
cdr3_nt: TGTGCCAGCAGTTTATCCGACAGGGGGATTTCACCCCTCCACTTT

d_call: .
v_call: TRBV27
clone_size: .
j_call: TRBJ1-1
cdr3_aa: CASSLVGYGFAEAFF
cdr3_nt: TGTGCCAGCAGTTTGGTGGGGTATGGCTTCGCTGAAGCTTTCTTT

d_call: .
v_call: TRBV24-1
clone_size: many
j_call: TRBJ2-7
cdr3_aa: CATSVEGETYEQYF
cdr3_nt: TGTGCCACCAGTGTCGAAGGCGAAACCTACGAGCAGTACTTC

d_call: .
v_call: TRBV5-1
clone_size: .
j_call: TRBJ2-7
cdr3_aa: CASKDGAYEQYF
cdr3_nt: TGCGCCAGCAAGGACGGAGCCTACGAGCAGTACTTC

d_call: .
v_call: TRBV6-2/TRBV6-3
clone_size: once
j_call: TRBJ2-1
cdr3_aa: CASSKDVLDEQFF
cdr3_nt: TGTGCCAGCAGTAAGGACGTCCTCGATGAGCAGTTCTTC

d_call: .
v_call: TRBV29-1
clone_size: .
j_call: TRBJ2-4
cdr3_aa: CSAARTDSRGRNIQYF
cdr3_nt: TGCAGCGCCGCCCGAACCGACAGCCGGGGGCGAAACATTCAGTACTTC

d_call: .
v_call: TRBV12-3/TRBV12-4
clone_size: few
j_call: TRBJ2-5
cdr3_aa: CASSWRAEETQYF
cdr3_nt: TGTGCCAGCAGTTGGAGGGCCGAAGAGACCCAGTACTTC

d_call: TRBD2
v_call: TRBV6-5
clone_size: .
j_call: TRBJ2-1
cdr3_aa: CASKREWEQFF
cdr3_nt: TGTGCCAGCAAGCGGGAGTGGGAGCAGTTCTTC

d_call: .
v_call: TRBV6-5
clone_size: few
j_call: TRBJ2-7
cdr3_aa: CASSRRPNSYEQYF
cdr3_nt: TGTGCCAGCAGTCGGAGACCCAACTCCTACGAGCAGTACTTC

d_call: TRBD1
v_call: TRBV12-3/TRBV12-4
clone_size: few
j_call: TRBJ1-1
cdr3_aa: CASSYRDRGSTEAFF
cdr3_nt: TGTGCCAGCAGCTACCGGGACAGGGGGTCGACTGAAGCTTTCTTT

d_call: TRBD2
v_call: TRBV11-3
clone_size: .
j_call: TRBJ2-7
cdr3_aa: CASSHPSGSSSYEQYF
cdr3_nt: TGTGCCAGCAGCCATCCTAGCGGGAGTTCTTCCTACGAGCAGTACTTC

d_call: TRBD1
v_call: TRBV19
clone_size: .
j_call: TRBJ1-2
cdr3_aa: CASRPGGGGYTF
cdr3_nt: TGTGCCAGTCGCCCAGGGGGCGGCGGCTACACCTTC

d_call: TRBD2
v_call: TRBV7-2
clone_size: .
j_call: TRBJ2-7
cdr3_aa: CASSEGTSGVYEQYF
cdr3_nt: TGTGCCAGCAGTGAAGGAACTAGCGGGGTCTACGAGCAGTACTTC

d_call: .
v_call: TRBV29-1
clone_size: .
j_call: TRBJ2-3
cdr3_aa: CSVESHSTDTQYF
cdr3_nt: TGCAGCGTTGAGTCTCATTCCACAGATACGCAGTATTTT

d_call: TRBD1
v_call: TRBV2
clone_size: .
j_call: TRBJ2-7
cdr3_aa: CASRRGTGEEQYF
cdr3_nt: TGTGCCAGTAGGCGCGGGACAGGGGAAGAGCAGTACTTC

d_call: .
v_call: TRBV6-6
clone_size: .
j_call: TRBJ2-4
cdr3_aa: CASSYEGEDKNIQYF
cdr3_nt: TGTGCCAGCAGTTACGAGGGGGAGGACAAAAACATTCAGTACTTC

d_call: .
v_call: TRBV20-1
clone_size: .
j_call: TRBJ1-1
cdr3_aa: CSASLRITEAFF
cdr3_nt: TGCAGTGCTAGCCTTCGAATCACTGAAGCTTTCTTT

d_call: .
v_call: TRBV24-1
clone_size: few
j_call: TRBJ2-2
cdr3_aa: CATSDLHSVSGELFF
cdr3_nt: TGTGCCACCAGTGATTTGCACAGCGTTAGCGGGGAGCTGTTTTTT

d_call: .
v_call: TRBV5-1
clone_size: .
j_call: TRBJ2-3
cdr3_aa: CASLAQVTGTDTQYF
cdr3_nt: TGCGCCAGCTTGGCCCAGGTGACAGGCACAGATACGCAGTATTTT

d_call: .
v_call: TRBV9
clone_size: few
j_call: TRBJ2-2
cdr3_aa: CASSVIVGAGELFF
cdr3_nt: TGTGCCAGCAGCGTGATTGTCGGGGCCGGGGAGCTGTTTTTT

d_call: .
v_call: TRBV5-6
clone_size: few
j_call: TRBJ2-3
cdr3_aa: CASSSGAPDTQYF
cdr3_nt: TGTGCCAGCAGCTCGGGGGCTCCAGATACGCAGTATTTT

d_call: .
v_call: TRBV11-1
clone_size: .
j_call: TRBJ2-1
cdr3_aa: CASNLDFSYNEQFF
cdr3_nt: TGTGCCAGCAACCTGGATTTCTCCTACAATGAGCAGTTCTTC

d_call: TRBD1
v_call: TRBV20-1
clone_size: .
j_call: TRBJ2-7
cdr3_aa: CSARAPGQVEQYF
cdr3_nt: TGCAGTGCTAGAGCCCCGGGACAGGTCGAGCAGTACTTC

d_call: .
v_call: TRBV2
clone_size: few
j_call: TRBJ1-1
cdr3_aa: CASMEQPWTEAFF
cdr3_nt: TGTGCCAGCATGGAACAGCCATGGACTGAAGCTTTCTTT

d_call: .
v_call: TRBV5-1
clone_size: .
j_call: TRBJ2-1
cdr3_aa: CASSGPPGNEQFF
cdr3_nt: TGCGCCAGCAGCGGCCCCCCAGGAAATGAGCAGTTCTTC

d_call: .
v_call: TRBV4-2
clone_size: .
j_call: TRBJ2-1
cdr3_aa: CASSPQTPRAPSYNEQFF
cdr3_nt: TGTGCCAGCAGCCCCCAGACTCCCAGGGCCCCCTCCTACAATGAGCAGTTCTTC